This TCR beta chain was sequenced for a study of blood T cell repertoires in COVID-19. About the study: Samples of COVID-19 (acute and convalescent) were obtained from the United States, Italy and Spain.

Some clones are missing from TCRdb's copy, which holds only in-frame ones; the method was immunoSEQ multiplex PCR. The sample has 120,000 to 150,000 clones; 80% to 85% are singletons. This CDR3 contains 17 residues. Germline CDR1 reads MDHEN; CDR2 reads SYDVKM. V lost 3 bases, J lost 3 bases, and 15 bases lay in between. The source is a woman at least 80 years old with acute or convalescent COVID-19. The chain combines TRBV28 with TRBJ2-6; TRBD1 is a possible D gene (8 bases). Sequencing was performed on peripheral blood. The CDR3 bases are TGTGCCAGCAGTTTTCGGACAGGGAGGGATGGGGCCAACGTCCTGACTTTC. It specifies CASSFRTGRDGANVLTF. The whole variable domain, remainder taken from reference TRBV28 and TRBJ2-6, is DVKVTQSSRYLVKRTGEKVFLECVQDMDHENMFWYRQDPGLGLRLIYFSYDVKMKEKGDIPEGYSVSREKKERFSLILESASTNQTSMYLCASSFRTGRDGANVLTFGAGSRLTVL.